This T cell receptor (beta chain) emerged from a study of T-cell reconstitution after alpha-beta-depleted transplantation in children. A remark on this clonotype: Antigen specificity is unknown.

Construction of the TCRbeta library involved unique molecular identifiers. MiXCR, applied by TCRdb to the PCR reads, yields one record per CDR3 protein. The table includes some 460,000 distinct CDR3 sequences, around 15% detected once. Study conclusions and caveats: T-cell numbers and diversity one year post-transplant derived largely from freshly generated T cells. In some patients, recipient T cells and intrathymic progenitors surviving conditioning explained high day-60 diversity. Several hundred expanded graft clones reportedly supplied alpha-beta T cells about two months after transplant.

The sequence was collected from a boy under two years old who had a stem cell transplant for Wiskott-Aldrich syndrome, so the T cells may come from the graft donor. The sequencing used PBMCs, mostly from graft donor cells, collected 360 days after TCRalphabeta/CD19-depleted stem cell transplant.

CDR3 DNA sequence: TGTGCCACCAGCGTTTCGGGAGCCCAGTACTTC. This codes for CATSVSGAQYF. J is TRBJ2-5 and V is TRBV24-1, with D possibly being TRBD2 (6 bases). Germline V gene data show CDR1 as KGHDR and CDR2 as SFDVKD. The length of the CDR3 is 11 residues. The V end lost 7 bases, the J end lost 9 bases, and 11 bases lay between the germline ends.